The 28 T cell receptor beta chains given below trace back to one sample, sequenced in a study of blood T cells in healthy people across ages. The authors ran a second PCR of roughly 6 to 12 cycles using a sample-barcoded 5' primer and a J-beta primer mix. TCRdb ran MiXCR on the 5' RACE reads and lists one entry per CDR3 protein. The repertoire holds 1.5 million to 1.9 million distinct CDR3 sequences, with 40% to 45% as singletons. The specimen sequenced was blood. These receptors were collected from a woman in her late teens or twenties in good health.

The rearrangement uses TRBV12-3 or TRBV12-4 and TRBJ2-7; maybe TRBD1 (7 bases). V gave up 5 bases and J gave up 2 bases, with 13 bases separating them. This CDR3 contains 14 residues. Written as DNA, the CDR3 is TGTGCCAGCAGTCCAGGGGGGAGAGCCTACGAGCAGTACTTC. Protein: CASSPGGRAYEQYF.

This clonotype was counted only a few times. The chain joins TRBV18 to TRBJ2-4; no definite D call. CDR1 is KGHSH and CDR2 is LQKENI in the germline V gene. The CDR3 covers 13 residues. The V end lost 0 bases, the J end lost 3 bases, and 3 bases lay between the germline ends. The CDR3 sequence is CASSPPYKNIQYF. DNA for the CDR3: TGTGCCAGCTCACCACCTTACAAAAACATTCAGTACTTC.

This clonotype was counted only a few times. The chain joins TRBV6-1 to TRBJ2-1, with D perhaps assigned TRBD1 or TRBD2 (5 bases each). The germline V and J ends were trimmed by 6 bases and 2 bases, with 14 bases remaining between them. Germline V gene data show CDR1 as MNHNS and CDR2 as SASEGT. The CDR3 consists of 15 residues. CDR3 coding DNA: TGTGCCAGCAGGCTCCGGGACGGAGCCTACAATGAGCAGTTCTTC. This encodes CASRLRDGAYNEQFF.

This clonotype was observed a few times. The chain recombines TRBV24-1 with TRBJ2-7, with D perhaps TRBD1 (5 bases). Germline-derived CDR1 and CDR2 are KGHDR and SFDVKD. This CDR3 region has 15 residues. Trimming pared 9 bases from V and 7 bases from J, leaving 24 bases between. The CDR3 sequence is CATRKFQGPHNEQYF. CDR3 bases: TGTGCCACCCGTAAGTTCCAGGGCCCCCACAATGAGCAGTACTTC.

The table lists this clonotype with a few counts. This sequence joins TRBV14 and TRBJ1-1, with D uncertain. Germline CDR1 SGHDN, CDR2 FVKESK. Trimming shortened V by 3 bases and J by 4 bases, and 12 bases separated the two germline ends. CDR3 length: 14 residues. The CDR3 DNA reads TGTGCCAGCAGCCATAAAGGATGGGGCACTGAAGCTTTCTTT. Protein sequence: CASSHKGWGTEAFF.

The genes are TRBV6-5 and TRBJ2-7; possible D gene TRBD2, 5 bases. This CDR3 has 14 amino acids. Trimming removed 6 bases at V and 2 bases at J, with 14 bases between. CDR1 MNHEY and CDR2 SVGAGI come from the germline V gene. CDR3 in DNA: TGTGCCAGCAGAAAACACCGGGATACCTACGAGCAGTACTTC. Translated, it gives CASRKHRDTYEQYF.

The chain links TRBV4-3 to TRBJ1-3; unclear D gene. Germline CDR1 LGHNA, CDR2 YSLEER. The V end was cut by 0 bases, the J end by 0 bases, with 9 bases between. This CDR3 is 16 amino acids long. CDR3 nucleotide sequence: TGCGCCAGCAGCCAAGATTTCGGAGCCTCTGGAAACACCATATATTTT. It encodes CASSQDFGASGNTIYF.

The chain uses TRBV15 and TRBJ2-1; unclear D gene. V was trimmed by 0 bases and J by 5 bases, leaving 5 bases between them. The length of the CDR3 is 13 residues. Germline V lookup: CDR1 LNHNV, CDR2 YYDKDF (reference sequence). The CDR3 spells CATSRDRNNEQFF. For the CDR3, the DNA is TGTGCCACCAGCAGAGACCGGAACAATGAGCAGTTCTTC.

This clonotype was seen a few times. The CDR3 reads CASSVREGGYTQYF. In nucleotides, the CDR3 is TGTGCCAGCAGCGTCCGGGAGGGCGGTTATACGCAGTATTTT. V gene TRBV7-2 combines with J gene TRBJ2-3, with 8 bases lining up with TRBD2. With 5 bases clipped from V and 7 bases from J, the junction kept 8 bases outside the gene matches. This CDR3 has 14 residues. From germline, CDR1 is SGHTA and CDR2 FQGNSA.

The gene calls are TRBV29-1 and TRBJ2-5; unclear D gene. Trimming removed 7 bases from V and 4 bases from J, with 19 bases in between. This CDR3 comprises 14 residues. Per the germline V gene, CDR1 is SQVTM and CDR2 is ANQGSEA. The CDR3 here is CSAVLAGLGETQYF. The CDR3 DNA reads TGCAGCGCTGTCTTGGCAGGATTAGGAGAGACCCAGTACTTC.

The rearrangement joins TRBV14 to TRBJ2-2, with D unclear. The CDR3 covers 14 residues. Germline loops: CDR1 SGHDN, CDR2 FVKESK. V was clipped by 5 bases and J by 5 bases, with 12 bases between them. The CDR3 is CASSNKGLTGELFF. In DNA, the CDR3 is TGTGCCAGCAGCAACAAGGGTTTGACCGGGGAGCTGTTTTTT. The whole variable domain, filled in from reference TRBV14 and TRBJ2-2, reads EAGVTQFPSHSVIEKGQTVTLRCDPISGHDNLYWYRRVMGKEIKFLLHFVKESKQDESGMPNNRFLAERTGGTYSTLKVQPAELEDSGVYFCASSNKGLTGELFFGEGSRLTVL.

In this sample, this clonotype turned up a few times. This rearrangement joins TRBV24-1 to TRBJ2-1; 7 nucleotides align to TRBD2. V lost 0 bases to trimming and J lost 7 bases; unmatched junction nucleotides: 5. The CDR3 runs 15 residues. CDR1 and CDR2 (germline): KGHDR, SFDVKD. The CDR3 region is CATSDLRGEANEQFF. DNA of the CDR3: TGTGCCACCAGTGATTTGCGGGGGGAGGCAAATGAGCAGTTCTTC.

This clonotype was seen only a few times. The chain combines TRBV7-9 with TRBJ1-2, with 7 bases matching TRBD1. Trimming removed 4 bases from V and 3 bases from J; junction bases left unmatched: 11. CDR3 length: 16 residues. Germline V CDR1 and CDR2: SEHNR, FQNEAQ (reference sequence). The CDR3 is CASSSSMRGRDYGYTF. DNA of the CDR3: TGTGCCAGCAGCTCATCGATGAGGGGGCGCGACTATGGCTACACCTTC.

This clonotype was detected only a few times. The CDR3: CASSQDHGVPYNEQFF. The DNA of the CDR3 is TGCGCCAGCAGCCAAGATCATGGGGTCCCCTACAATGAGCAGTTCTTC. This chain uses TRBV4-1 with TRBJ2-1; D uncertain. V was trimmed by 0 bases and J by 2 bases, leaving 11 bases between them. Germline values: CDR1 MGHRA, CDR2 YSYEKL. The CDR3 has 16 residues.

A single count supports this clonotype. The chain links TRBV4-3 to TRBJ2-4, with a tentative D call TRBD1 (6 bases). The tail of the sequence fits TRBJ2-7 better, so the J call may be wrong. CDR1 is LGHNA, CDR2 YSLEER, per germline. CDR3 length equals 15 residues. CDR3 bases: TGCGCCAGCAGCCCTAACAGGGTAATGGCCTACGAGCAGTACTTC. This translates into CASSPNRVMAYEQYF.

V and J are TRBV12-3 or TRBV12-4 and TRBJ2-1, with 10 bases identical to TRBD2. This CDR3 has 14 residues. V dropped 5 bases and J dropped 9; count of bases not matched to a gene: 7. DNA for the CDR3: TGTGCCAGCAGTCTTCCGGGACTAGCGAGTGAGCAGTTCTTC. Its translation is CASSLPGLASEQFF.

The chain couples TRBV20-1 to TRBJ2-2; 8 bases fit TRBD1. Germline lookup yields CDR1 DFQATT and CDR2 SNEGSKA (reference sequence). After removal of 4 bases from V and 1 base from J, the junction contained 5 bases not matched to a gene. The CDR3 is 15 amino acids. The DNA of the CDR3 is TGCAGTGCTACGGACAGGGCGAGGAACACCGGGGAGCTGTTTTTT. This encodes CSATDRARNTGELFF.

V and J are TRBV12-3 or TRBV12-4 and TRBJ1-1, with D maybe TRBD1 (5 bases). The CDR3 runs to 12 residues. Deletions cut 3 bases from V and 13 bases from J, with 15 bases between. The CDR3 is CASSFEPNGGFF. CDR3 nucleotide sequence: TGTGCCAGCAGTTTTGAGCCGAACGGGGGTTTCTTT.

This clonotype appeared a few times. This chain links TRBV4-3 with TRBJ2-3; 7 bases match TRBD2. V shed 0 bases, J shed 6 bases, and the junction held 9 bases outside the gene matches. The length of the CDR3 is 16 residues. CDR1 and CDR2 from the germline V gene are LGHNA and YSLEER. Here the CDR3 reads CASSQDTSTGRDTQYF. The CDR3 nucleotides read TGCGCCAGCAGCCAAGATACGAGCACCGGGAGGGATACGCAGTATTTT.

The gene calls are TRBV27 and TRBJ1-1, with D perhaps matching TRBD1 (5 bases). Trimming removed 0 bases at V and 9 bases at J, with 17 bases between. The CDR3 covers 15 residues. Per germline, CDR1 MNHEY and CDR2 SMNVEV (reference sequence). CDR3 region: CASSLSAGSLIQAFF. DNA for the CDR3: TGTGCCAGCAGTTTATCGGCAGGGTCGTTGATCCAAGCTTTCTTT.

The rearrangement uses TRBV5-6 and TRBJ2-1, with unresolved D. TRBJ2-7 matches the DNA end more closely, so the J call is doubtful. This CDR3 has 16 residues. Germline CDR1 is SGHDT and CDR2 is YYEEEE. The CDR3 spells CASSSPSTRPNNEQYF. As DNA, the CDR3 is TGTGCCAGCAGCTCCCCATCTACAAGACCTAACAATGAGCAGTACTTC.

The rearrangement uses TRBV7-9 and TRBJ1-1; D perhaps matches TRBD1 (6 bases). The CDR3 covers 15 residues. Between the trimmed V and J ends, which lost 3 bases and 0 bases, there was a span of 11 bases. Germline V CDR1 and CDR2: SEHNR, FQNEAQ (reference sequence). CDR3 residues: CASSFAGDLNTEAFF. In DNA, the CDR3 is TGTGCCAGCAGCTTCGCAGGGGACCTGAACACTGAAGCTTTCTTT.

This chain uses TRBV20-1 with TRBJ2-1, with D perhaps matching TRBD2 (5 bases). V was cut by 5 bases and J by 8 bases, with 13 bases left in between. This CDR3 is 12 amino acids long. Germline CDR1 DFQATT, CDR2 SNEGSKA (reference sequence). This CDR3 reads CSAREELDEQFF. The CDR3 coding sequence is TGCAGTGCTCGGGAAGAGTTGGATGAGCAGTTCTTC.

Written as DNA, the CDR3 is TGTGCCAGCAGGCCCCAGGGGGCGCCTCCCAAACTGTTTTTT. Protein sequence: CASRPQGAPPKLFF. The chain has TRBV12-3 or TRBV12-4 and TRBJ1-4; 8 positions match TRBD1. The ends lost 6 bases at V and 11 bases at J; junction bases unmatched: 11. This CDR3 has 14 residues.

V and J are TRBV24-1 and TRBJ2-1; possibly TRBD2 for D (5 bases). This CDR3 comprises 14 residues. The V end was cut by 4 bases, the J end by 3 bases, with 9 bases between. Germline V lookup: CDR1 KGHDR, CDR2 SFDVKD. In DNA, the CDR3 is TGTGCCACCAGTGACACGGGGAGCTACAATGAGCAGTTCTTC. Protein: CATSDTGSYNEQFF.

The V call is TRBV25-1, the J call TRBJ2-1; TRBD2 is a possible D gene (6 bases). The V and J ends lost 2 bases and 0 bases respectively, with 11 bases between them. The CDR3 contains 16 residues. Germline V gives CDR1 MGHDK, CDR2 SYGVNS. CDR3: CASSEPAGSSYNEQFF. The CDR3 region has the DNA TGTGCCAGCAGTGAACCCGCGGGGAGCTCCTACAATGAGCAGTTCTTC.

The table lists this clonotype with a few counts. This CDR3 is CASSQGRTGGQTEAFF. In nucleotides, the CDR3 is TGCGCCAGCAGCCAGGGGCGGACAGGGGGGCAGACTGAAGCTTTCTTT. This chain joins TRBV4-3 and TRBJ1-1; 10 nucleotides align to TRBD1. V lost 3 bases to trimming and J lost 5 bases; unmatched junction nucleotides: 9. The CDR3 is 16 amino acids. CDR1 is LGHNA and CDR2 is YSLEER in the germline V gene.

Concerning this clonotype: This clone may be a read error of a much larger clone one base away. The V and J genes are TRBV28 and TRBJ2-3; 8 nucleotides line up with TRBD2. This CDR3 contains 15 residues. V trimming: 6 bases; J trimming: 0 bases; junction bases outside the gene matches: 5. In germline, CDR1 is MDHEN, CDR2 SYDVKM. The CDR3 DNA reads TGTGCCAGCAGCGGAGCGGGAGTTAGCACAGATACGCAGTATTTT. Protein product: CASSGAGVSTDTQYF.